This T cell receptor (beta chain) was sequenced for a study of blood T cell repertoires in COVID-19. Some clones are missing from TCRdb's copy, which holds only in-frame ones; the method was immunoSEQ multiplex PCR. This sample has over 200,000 clones, with over 65% found just once. The CDR3 is 15 residues long. V shed 0 bases and J 4 bases; nucleotides not matched to a gene: 4. Germline V gives CDR1 KGHSH, CDR2 LQKENI. J is TRBJ1-1 and V is TRBV18; 8 bases are shared with TRBD1. The sequenced material came from peripheral blood. The source is a woman aged 70-85 years with active or convalescent COVID-19. Here the CDR3 reads CASSPPGQALTEAFF. CDR3 nucleotide sequence: TGTGCCAGCTCACCACCGGGACAGGCCCTCACTGAAGCTTTCTTT.